This T cell receptor (beta chain) was sequenced for a study of a mutant IDH1 vaccine in newly diagnosed glioma. Study background: It was radiotherapy, temozolomide, or both that patients received previously, with most receiving both.

A word on this clone: Its antigen is not identified.

There are 15 residues in the CDR3. Germline-derived CDR1 and CDR2 are MDHEN and SYDVKM. Trimming stripped 5 bases from V and 0 bases from J, with 11 bases between. Specified time point: week 35, safety follow-up. The vaccine gave 300 ug of a 20-mer mutant IDH1 peptide subcutaneously per dose. Produced via immunoSEQ multiplex PCR; TCRdb's table is partial and in-frame only. The repertoire has fewer than 70,000 clones, around 84% of them found once; the top ten carry roughly 2%. The sample in question was PBMCs, obtained from a glioma patient whose treatment included an IDH1 peptide vaccine. The chain joins TRBV28 to TRBJ1-3; D is uncertain. This TCR came from a man aged 25-45 years with glioma. The CDR3 protein is CASSEGLISGNTIYF. The CDR3 nucleotides read TGTGCCAGCAGTGAAGGGCTTATCTCTGGAAACACCATATATTTT.